A single sample is the source of the 18 T cell receptor beta chains below, sequenced in a study of T cells after yellow fever vaccination. TCRdb re-called the 5' RACE reads with MiXCR, one entry per CDR3 protein. Seen here are about 210,000 distinct CDR3 sequences, 3% to 3.5% observed once, and the top ten hold approximately 3%. Source: CD4+ T cells sorted from PBMCs, taken 10 days after the yellow fever booster vaccination. The receptors stem from a man aged 18 to 29 who received the YFV17D yellow fever vaccine.

This clonotype was seen repeatedly, ten times or more. The J gene is TRBJ2-3, the V gene TRBV28, with D perhaps being TRBD1 or TRBD2 (6 bases each). Germline V gene lookup returns CDR1 MDHEN and CDR2 SYDVKM. The CDR3 covers 12 residues. Deletions cut 5 bases from V and 5 bases from J, with 8 bases between. CDR3 in DNA: TGTGCCAGCAGTGGGGGGCGAGATACGCAGTATTTT. This codes for CASSGGRDTQYF.

This clonotype was counted only a few times. V is TRBV6-5 and J is TRBJ2-1; TRBD2 agrees at 7 bases. Trimming removed 6 bases from V and 12 bases from J; junction bases left unmatched: 14. The CDR3 runs to 14 residues. Germline V gives CDR1 MNHEY, CDR2 SVGAGI. In DNA, the CDR3 is TGTGCCAGCAGGCTTAACTTAGCGGGCCTGTTGCAGTTCTTC. Translated: CASRLNLAGLLQFF.

The rearrangement uses TRBV5-1 and TRBJ2-3; 7 bases align to TRBD2. Germline-derived CDR1 and CDR2 are SGHRS and YFSETQ. The ends lost 0 bases at V and 2 bases at J; junction bases unmatched: 6. CDR3 length: 16 amino acids. The CDR3 nucleotides read TGCGCCAGCAGCTTGGGATCCAGCGGGGTCACAGATACGCAGTATTTT. Translating it yields CASSLGSSGVTDTQYF.

There are a few counts of this clonotype. The V gene is TRBV7-8, the J gene TRBJ2-6, with TRBD1 matching over 7 bases. This CDR3 comprises 20 residues. Germline CDR1 is SGHVS and CDR2 is FQNEAQ. With 3 bases clipped from V and 1 base from J, the junction kept 15 bases outside the gene matches. CDR3 protein: CASSFFTPGQLTSGANVLTF. The CDR3 DNA reads TGTGCCAGCAGCTTCTTTACCCCGGGACAGCTGACTTCTGGGGCCAACGTCCTGACTTTC.

The chain employs TRBV6-2 or TRBV6-3 and TRBJ2-7; possible D gene TRBD2, 6 bases. This CDR3 spans 16 amino acids. Trimming left V 5 bases short and J 6 bases short, with 23 bases between. Germline V gene sequence: CDR1 MNHEY, CDR2 SVGEGT. The CDR3 coding sequence is TGTGCCAGCAGTACGCGATCCGGGACTCGCCGGGTCGAGCAGTACGTC. Amino acid sequence: CASSTRSGTRRVEQYV.

The sample holds many counts of this clonotype. This chain uses TRBV6-1 with TRBJ2-2; a weak D match, TRBD1 (6 bases). The CDR3 spans 14 residues. V lost 5 bases and J lost 4, with 11 bases in between. From germline, CDR1 is MNHNS and CDR2 SASEGT. The CDR3: CASSRDTVTGELFF. For the CDR3, the DNA is TGTGCCAGCAGTCGGGACACCGTCACCGGGGAGCTGTTTTTT.

This clonotype was detected many times. The chain recombines TRBV5-1 with TRBJ2-2; no clear D. The CDR3 is 15 amino acids. The germline gives CDR1 SGHRS, CDR2 YFSETQ. Trimming removed 5 bases at V and 1 base at J, with 12 bases between. This CDR3 is CASRPAELNTGELFF. As DNA, the CDR3 is TGCGCCAGCAGACCGGCGGAGCTGAACACCGGGGAGCTGTTTTTT.

Only a few counts were recorded for this clonotype. This chain connects TRBV18 to TRBJ1-4, with 9 positions matching TRBD1. CDR3 length equals 15 residues. CDR1 and CDR2 from the germline V gene are KGHSH and LQKENI. V gave up 3 bases and J gave up 8 bases; unmatched junction bases: 7. Here the CDR3 reads CASSPLQGAGEKLFF. The CDR3 nucleotides are TGTGCCAGCTCACCGCTACAGGGGGCTGGGGAAAAACTGTTTTTT.

This clonotype occurred many times. The DNA of the CDR3 is TGTGCCAGCAGTTTAAGAGGAATGAACACTGAAGCTTTCTTT. Its translation: CASSLRGMNTEAFF. This chain joins TRBV12-3 or TRBV12-4 and TRBJ1-1; D gene unclear. The CDR3 totals 14 residues. Between the trimmed V and J ends, which lost 2 bases and 0 bases, there was a span of 7 bases.

This clonotype was detected ten times or more. The chain employs TRBV5-1 and TRBJ1-2; no clear D. CDR1 is SGHRS, CDR2 YFSETQ, per germline. The CDR3 totals 13 residues. Deletions cut 0 bases from V and 4 bases from J, with 7 bases between. The CDR3 region is CASSLGTFYGYTF. CDR3 bases: TGCGCCAGCAGCTTGGGGACGTTCTATGGCTACACCTTC.

The chain joins TRBV6-5 to TRBJ1-1; a possible D gene is TRBD1 (5 bases). CDR3 length: 15 residues. The germline V gene encodes CDR1 MNHEY and CDR2 SVGAGI. V lost 7 bases and J 0 bases, leaving 15 bases between the germline ends. The CDR3: CASKTWGTLNTEAFF. The DNA of the CDR3 is TGTGCCAGCAAGACGTGGGGGACTCTGAACACTGAAGCTTTCTTT.

This clonotype turned up a few times. The chain recombines TRBV25-1 with TRBJ2-5, with D perhaps matching TRBD2 (6 bases). Germline CDR1 reads MGHDK; CDR2 reads SYGVNS. The CDR3 consists of 16 residues. Trimming cost V 5 bases and J 4 bases, with 20 bases left between them. The CDR3 bases are TGTGCCAGCAGTACCCGCGGAGGGGTTGACGGAGAGACCCAGTACTTC. Translated, it gives CASSTRGGVDGETQYF.

The sample holds a few counts of this clonotype. J is TRBJ1-1 and V is TRBV12-3 or TRBV12-4, with no clear D. The CDR3 runs 13 residues. V was clipped by 5 bases and J by 4 bases, with 11 bases between them. CDR3 in DNA: TGTGCCAGCAGTGAACAGCTCCGCACTGAAGCTTTCTTT. Translated, it gives CASSEQLRTEAFF.

This clonotype was observed at least ten times. This chain joins TRBV5-1 and TRBJ2-4; D is undetermined. Trimming took 0 bases from V and 6 from J, leaving 19 bases between them. Germline V gives CDR1 SGHRS, CDR2 YFSETQ. The CDR3 is 17 residues long. The CDR3 loop reads CASSLAAALSVGNIQYF. As DNA, the CDR3 is TGCGCCAGCAGCTTGGCCGCGGCCCTCTCCGTTGGAAACATTCAGTACTTC.

This chain links TRBV3-1 with TRBJ1-2, with D maybe TRBD1 (6 bases). Trimming removed 4 bases at V and 4 bases at J, with 10 bases between. The germline V gene has CDR1 LGHDT and CDR2 YNNKEL (reference sequence). The CDR3 has 13 amino acids. The chain's CDR3 is CASSRAGAYGYTF. DNA for the CDR3: TGTGCCAGCAGCCGGGCAGGGGCCTATGGCTACACCTTC.

This clonotype has ten or more counts. The chain couples TRBV5-1 to TRBJ1-6; possible D gene TRBD1, 6 bases. Trimming stripped 5 bases from V and 9 bases from J, with 15 bases between. CDR1 and CDR2 (germline): SGHRS, YFSETQ. The CDR3 spans 14 residues. Here the CDR3 reads CASSQGRVGSPLHF. As DNA, the CDR3 is TGCGCCAGCAGTCAGGGGCGAGTAGGTTCACCCCTCCACTTT.

This clonotype was seen a few times. V and J are TRBV10-3 and TRBJ2-3, with D possibly TRBD2 on 6 matching bases. Germline CDR1 and CDR2: ENHRY and SYGVKD. The length of the CDR3 is 16 residues. V dropped 6 bases and J dropped 3 bases, with 19 bases sitting between them. The CDR3 DNA reads TGTGCCATCAGACTAGCCGCGGAGGGAATGACAGATACGCAGTATTTT. This sequence encodes CAIRLAAEGMTDTQYF.

This clonotype occurred a few times. The chain recombines TRBV2 with TRBJ2-7; D remains unclear. Germline loops: CDR1 SNHLY, CDR2 FYNNEI. Trimming stripped 6 bases from V and 4 bases from J, with 7 bases between. There are 11 residues in the CDR3. CDR3 sequence: CASRTPYEQYF. CDR3 nucleotide sequence: TGTGCCAGCAGGACACCTTACGAGCAGTACTTC.